The 26 T cell receptor beta chains below all came from one sample that was sequenced in a study of a mutant IDH1 vaccine in newly diagnosed glioma. Their cognate antigens are unknown. Measured with immunoSEQ multiplex PCR; TCRdb has only the in-frame clones, and not every one. The table shows about 41,000 clones, with 85% to 90% occurring only once. Documented time point: week 35, safety follow-up. In every dose of vaccine, 300 ug of mutant IDH1 20-mer peptide was given alongside topical imiquimod. The sequencing here drew on PBMCs, taken from a glioma patient whose treatment included an IDH1 peptide vaccine. The origin of the receptors is a man aged 35-49 years with glioma.

This chain joins TRBV19 and TRBJ1-2, with D tentatively TRBD1 (6 bases). CDR1 and CDR2 (germline): LNHDA, SQIVND (reference sequence). The V gene lost 3 bases and the J gene lost 5 bases, with 7 bases spanning the gap. The CDR3 loop spans 12 amino acids. CDR3 DNA: TGTGCCAGTAGTATCCAGGGGTATGGCTACACCTTC. Protein: CASSIQGYGYTF.

The J gene is TRBJ2-5, the V gene TRBV6-1, with D perhaps TRBD2 (5 bases). Germline V gene data show CDR1 as MNHNS and CDR2 as SASEGT. V shed 5 bases and J shed 1 base, with 11 bases lying between them. The CDR3 contains 14 residues. CDR3 DNA: TGTGCCAGCAGTCCCCGGGGAATCCAAGAGACCCAGTACTTC. Residues: CASSPRGIQETQYF.

The rearrangement joins TRBV20-1 to TRBJ1-2; D call uncertain. Germline CDR1 DFQATT, CDR2 SNEGSKA (reference sequence). The CDR3 loop spans 11 amino acids. V gave up 6 bases and J gave up 8 bases, with 13 bases separating them. CDR3 region: CSAIHAQGYTF. As DNA, the CDR3 is TGCAGTGCGATCCACGCACAGGGCTACACCTTC.

The chain has TRBV21-1 and TRBJ2-4; the table's D call, TRBD1, was not checked against the DNA. TRBV21-1 is a documented pseudogene. The CDR3 is 18 residues long. The DNA of the CDR3 is TGTGCCAGCAGCAAAGCCTCCGGACAGGGGTTAGCCAAAAACATTCAGTACTTC. Protein: CASSKASGQGLAKNIQYF.

The chain joins TRBV5-1 to TRBJ1-1, with 10 bases fitting TRBD1. The CDR3 has 17 residues. Trimming at V came to 5 bases and at J to 6 bases, leaving 16 bases not matched to a gene. Germline V gene data show CDR1 as SGHRS and CDR2 as YFSETQ. The chain's CDR3 is CASRPGTGVGRPPEAFF. The CDR3 DNA reads as TGCGCCAGCAGACCCGGGACAGGGGTCGGTAGGCCACCTGAAGCTTTCTTT.

Points on this clone: Other nucleotide sequences from this sample produce the same CDR3. This chain uses TRBV7-2 with TRBJ1-1; TRBD1 is a possible D gene (6 bases). The CDR3 runs 13 residues. With 5 bases removed from V and 2 bases from J, the gap between germline ends came to 9 bases. Germline V CDR1 and CDR2: SGHTA, FQGNSA. The CDR3 region is CASSLRGNTEAFF. The CDR3 bases are TGTGCCAGCAGCCTCAGGGGCAACACTGAAGCTTTCTTT.

The rearrangement uses TRBV7-6 and TRBJ2-3; possibly TRBD1 for D (6 bases). This CDR3 has 15 amino acids. Trimming stripped 5 bases from V and 0 bases from J, with 12 bases between. Germline assignment: CDR1 SGHVS and CDR2 FNYEAQ. This CDR3 is CASSPGTSSTDTQYF. The DNA of the CDR3 is TGTGCCAGCAGCCCAGGGACAAGTAGCACAGATACGCAGTATTTT.

This chain uses TRBV7-8 with TRBJ2-7; TRBD2 is a possible D gene (5 bases). Germline loops: CDR1 SGHVS, CDR2 FQNEAQ. V lost 6 bases, J lost 6 bases, and 18 bases lay in between. There are 14 residues in the CDR3. CDR3 amino acids: CASSPGENWIEQYF. The CDR3 DNA reads as TGTGCCAGCAGTCCCGGGGAGAATTGGATCGAGCAGTACTTC.

The V call is TRBV6-6, the J call TRBJ1-5; perhaps TRBD1 as D (6 bases). In germline, CDR1 is MNHNY, CDR2 SVGAGI (reference sequence). The CDR3 consists of 15 residues. With 0 bases removed from V and 7 bases from J, the gap between germline ends came to 13 bases. This CDR3 reads CASSYSGGLGQPQHF. The CDR3 DNA follows: TGTGCCAGCAGTTACTCTGGGGGGCTGGGGCAGCCCCAGCATTTT.

The chain recombines TRBV7-2 with TRBJ1-1, with 7 bases identical to TRBD1. The trim removed 5 bases at V and 1 base at J, leaving 4 bases unmatched. The CDR3 covers 14 residues. Germline V gives CDR1 SGHTA, CDR2 FQGNSA. CDR3 bases: TGTGCCAGCAGCCCGACAGGGTCGAACACTGAAGCTTTCTTT. Its protein product is CASSPTGSNTEAFF.

This chain connects TRBV29-1 to TRBJ2-3; tentatively, D is TRBD1 (9 bases). Trimming left V 4 bases short and J 1 base short, with 33 bases between. The CDR3 runs to 21 residues. Germline assignment: CDR1 SQVTM and CDR2 ANQGSEA. In DNA, the CDR3 is TGCAGCGTTGTTTGTCAAGGTGGTCTGTTCGGGGGGGACAGGGGCACAGATACGCAGTATTTT. Its protein product is CSVVCQGGLFGGDRGTDTQYF.

The V gene is TRBV11-1, the J gene TRBJ2-3; D is uncertain. Germline CDR1 reads SGHAT; CDR2 reads FQDESV (reference sequence). V was clipped by 0 bases and J by 2 bases, with 9 bases between them. The CDR3 totals 15 residues. The CDR3 is CASSLARKNTDTQYF. The DNA of the CDR3 is TGTGCCAGCAGCTTAGCCAGGAAGAACACAGATACGCAGTATTTT.

The chain carries TRBV5-5 and TRBJ1-6, with D uncertain. V lost 0 bases and J lost 8, with 6 bases in between. Germline loops: CDR1 SGHKS, CDR2 YYEKEE (reference sequence). The CDR3 consists of 13 residues. CDR3 bases: TGTGCCAGCAGCTTGGGAGGACATTCACCCCTCCACTTT. It is translated as CASSLGGHSPLHF.

The J gene is TRBJ2-5, the V gene TRBV7-8; D is perhaps TRBD1 (8 bases). Germline lookup yields CDR1 SGHVS and CDR2 FQNEAQ. V dropped 8 bases and J dropped 5 bases, with 15 bases sitting between them. The CDR3 totals 13 residues. The chain's CDR3 is CASYTGGEETQYF. In nucleotides, the CDR3 is TGTGCCAGCTACACAGGGGGGGAGGAGACCCAGTACTTC.

The rearrangement uses TRBV18 and TRBJ1-5; D might be TRBD1 (6 bases). In germline, CDR1 is KGHSH, CDR2 LQKENI. V was pared by 2 bases and J by 2 bases, with 13 bases between. This CDR3 spans 16 amino acids. CDR3 in amino acids: CASSPGGGDRNQPQHF. The CDR3 nucleotides are TGTGCCAGCTCACCAGGGGGGGGCGACCGCAATCAGCCCCAGCATTTT. Full variable domain (outside the CDR3, taken from reference TRBV18 and TRBJ1-5): NAGVMQNPRHLVRRRGQEARLRCSPMKGHSHVYWYRQLPEEGLKFMVYLQKENIIDESGMPKERFSAEFPKEGPSILRIQQVVRGDSAAYFCASSPGGGDRNQPQHFGDGTRLSIL.

The V and J genes are TRBV4-1 and TRBJ1-1; D remains unclear. Trimming cost V 3 bases and J 0 bases, with 11 bases left between them. The CDR3 contains 15 residues. Germline CDR1 MGHRA, CDR2 YSYEKL. CDR3 coding DNA: TGCGCCAGCAGCCAGTTACAGACTATGAACACTGAAGCTTTCTTT. Translating it yields CASSQLQTMNTEAFF.

V is TRBV21-1 and J is TRBJ2-2. TRBV21-1 is a pseudogene locus. The CDR3 contains 18 residues. The CDR3 coding sequence is TGTGCCAGCAGCTCCTCGGTATCTGGGGTCCCGAACACCGGGGAGCTGTTTTTT. Amino acids: CASSSSVSGVPNTGELFF.

This clone was picked up a small number of times. The chain is built from TRBV5-4 and TRBJ1-2, with 7 bases lining up with TRBD1. This CDR3 has 13 residues. Germline loops: CDR1 SGHNT, CDR2 YYREEE (reference sequence). V trimming: 9 bases; J trimming: 8 bases; junction bases outside the gene matches: 13. Here the CDR3 DNA reads TGTGCCATGGGACAGTATGGTTATAGGGGCTACACCTTC. It encodes CAMGQYGYRGYTF.

In its sample, this clone was seen once. One end of the junction fails to match germline, which may point to a read error. The chain carries TRBV7-9 and TRBJ1-2; perhaps TRBD1 as D (6 bases). This CDR3 is 14 amino acids long. Germline-derived CDR1 and CDR2 are SEHNR and FQNEAQ (reference sequence). The CDR3 DNA reads TGTGCCAGCAGCTACAGGGTTGGGGACTATGGCTACATCTTC. The encoded protein is CASSYRVGDYGYIF.

The chain joins TRBV28 to TRBJ2-7, with 10 bases aligning to TRBD2. Trimming removed 4 bases from V and 3 bases from J; junction bases left unmatched: 12. Germline CDR1 MDHEN, CDR2 SYDVKM. The CDR3 length is 17 residues. The CDR3 nucleotides are TGTGCCAGCAGTTCCCCCTCATTGACTAGCGGGTTCTACGAGCAGTACTTC. This codes for CASSSPSLTSGFYEQYF.

The J gene is TRBJ1-1, the V gene TRBV19, with D tentatively TRBD1 (5 bases). With 0 bases removed from V and 5 bases from J, the gap between germline ends came to 10 bases. The germline V gene encodes CDR1 LNHDA and CDR2 SQIVND (reference sequence). The CDR3 covers 14 residues. Here the CDR3 DNA reads TGTGCCAGTAGTATAGAGGGGGGGAGTACTGAAGCTTTCTTT. Its protein product is CASSIEGGSTEAFF.

The chain couples TRBV5-5 to TRBJ2-7; D unresolved. The V end was cut by 4 bases, the J end by 3 bases, with 14 bases between. CDR1 SGHKS and CDR2 YYEKEE come from the germline V gene (reference sequence). CDR3 length equals 14 residues. Here the CDR3 reads CASSPRSGIYEQYV. For the CDR3, the DNA is TGTGCCAGCAGCCCCAGGTCGGGCATCTACGAGCAGTACGTC.

J is TRBJ2-3 and V is TRBV5-1; D possibly matches TRBD1 or TRBD2 (6 bases each). The CDR3 runs to 14 residues. Per the germline V gene, CDR1 is SGHRS and CDR2 is YFSETQ. With 3 bases removed from V and 2 bases from J, the gap between germline ends came to 10 bases. The DNA for the CDR3 is TGCGCCAGCAGCTGGGGGGCTAACACAGATACGCAGTATTTT. Residues: CASSWGANTDTQYF.

The V and J genes are TRBV4-1 and TRBJ2-1, with D hard to call. The V gene's germline CDR1 is MGHRA and CDR2 YSYEKL. V gave up 4 bases and J gave up 8 bases, with 15 bases separating them. CDR3 length: 14 amino acids. The CDR3 DNA reads as TGCGCCAGCAGCCTGGAGTTGCGCGTCTATGAGCAGTTCTTC. Residues: CASSLELRVYEQFF.

The J gene is TRBJ2-1, the V gene TRBV27, with D unclear. The CDR3 sequence is 15 residues long. From germline, CDR1 is MNHEY and CDR2 SMNVEV (reference sequence). Trimming took 2 bases from V and 3 from J, leaving 11 bases between them. The CDR3 loop reads CASSLQLLNYNEQFF. The DNA for the CDR3 is TGTGCCAGCAGTTTACAACTCCTAAACTACAATGAGCAGTTCTTC.

The gene calls are TRBV28 and TRBJ1-1; possibly TRBD1 for D (6 bases). Trimming took 2 bases from V and 3 from J, leaving 13 bases between them. The CDR3 is 15 amino acids. Per the germline V gene, CDR1 is MDHEN and CDR2 is SYDVKM. The CDR3 DNA sequence: TGTGCCAGCAGTTTAAGAGGGGGAATGTACACTGAAGCTTTCTTT. As protein: CASSLRGGMYTEAFF.